Shown below are 10 T cell receptor beta chains from a single sample sequenced in a study of shared clonotypes between healthy human individuals. Using immunoSEQ multiplex PCR, the repertoire was profiled, and TCRdb retains in-frame clones only, with some absent. The data hold some 350,000 clones, with over 65% observed a single time. The sample consisted of memory CD4+ T cells sorted from blood. As for subset: CD45RA-negative fraction. The receptors stem from a man aged 25 to 40 in good health.

The rearrangement links TRBV5-1 to TRBJ2-2; 9 nucleotides match TRBD1. Germline CDR1 SGHRS, CDR2 YFSETQ. V shed 4 bases, J shed 4 bases, and the junction held 20 bases outside the gene matches. The CDR3 runs 20 residues. Here the CDR3 reads CASSPRGTGMNRVSTGELFF. CDR3 coding DNA: TGCGCCAGCAGCCCTCGGGGGACAGGGATGAATCGGGTGTCCACCGGGGAGCTGTTTTTT. The variable domain in full, with the rest retrieved from reference TRBV5-1 and TRBJ2-2, is KAGVTQTPRYLIKTRGQQVTLSCSPISGHRSVSWYQQTPGQGLQFLFEYFSETQRNKGNFPGRFSGRQFSNSRSEMNVSTLELGDSALYLCASSPRGTGMNRVSTGELFFGEGSRLTVL.

This CDR3 is CASSLSAGGLNTQYF. Written as DNA, the CDR3 is TGTGCCAGCAGCTTATCAGCGGGAGGGTTGAATACGCAGTATTTT. This chain uses TRBV7-2 with TRBJ2-3; TRBD2 agrees at 10 bases. With V trimmed by 2 bases and J by 7 bases, 6 bases remained unmatched. This CDR3 is 15 amino acids long. Germline loops: CDR1 SGHTA, CDR2 FQGNSA.

This chain links TRBV28 with TRBJ2-7; 10 bases line up with TRBD2. Germline V gene lookup returns CDR1 MDHEN and CDR2 SYDVKM. V dropped 8 bases and J dropped 4; count of bases not matched to a gene: 8. The CDR3 is 14 residues long. The CDR3 spells CASFPGTSVYEQYF. As DNA, the CDR3 is TGTGCCAGCTTTCCCGGGACTAGCGTATACGAGCAGTACTTC.

This clone has a handful of counts. This chain connects TRBV7-8 to TRBJ2-4; D is possibly TRBD2 (6 bases). The germline gives CDR1 SGHVS, CDR2 FQNEAQ. V lost 5 bases and J lost 4, with 15 bases in between. This CDR3 has 15 amino acids. The CDR3 region has the DNA TGTGCCAGCAGCCCTACCGGGAGCCGGAAAAACATTCAGTACTTC. Translation: CASSPTGSRKNIQYF.

This clone was seen a few times. The chain couples TRBV18 to TRBJ2-5; a possible D gene is TRBD1 (5 bases). Trimming took 4 bases from V and 5 from J, leaving 11 bases between them. CDR1 and CDR2 from the germline V gene are KGHSH and LQKENI. The CDR3 totals 13 residues. The CDR3 here is CASSQQQVETQYF. The CDR3, as DNA: TGTGCCAGCTCACAGCAACAGGTGGAGACCCAGTACTTC.

This clone was counted a few times. This chain connects TRBV5-4 to TRBJ2-2, with TRBD2 identical over 11 bases. CDR1 is SGHNT, CDR2 YYREEE, per germline (reference sequence). The CDR3 extends over 16 amino acids. V shed 4 bases, J shed 7 bases, and the junction held 9 bases outside the gene matches. The CDR3 nucleotides are TGTGCCAGCAGCCTAGGCGGGACTAGCGGCATCGGGGAGCTGTTTTTT. It codes for CASSLGGTSGIGELFF.

This sequence joins TRBV7-2 and TRBJ2-7, with TRBD1 identical over 7 bases. The CDR3 contains 14 residues. The V gene end was trimmed by 3 bases and the J gene end by 5 bases; junction bases not matched to a gene: 7. Germline-derived CDR1 and CDR2 are SGHTA and FQGNSA. The CDR3 DNA follows: TGTGCCAGCAGCTTTCAGGGGGTCATCGACGAGCAGTACTTC. This gives the protein CASSFQGVIDEQYF.

The count of this clone is one. The V and J genes are TRBV7-2 and TRBJ2-3; D might be TRBD2 (6 bases). Germline V lookup: CDR1 SGHTA, CDR2 FQGNSA. V lost 5 bases and J 7 bases, leaving 16 bases between the germline ends. CDR3 length: 14 amino acids. Here the CDR3 reads CASSPGLAANTQYF. CDR3 coding DNA: TGTGCCAGCAGCCCGGGACTCGCGGCAAATACGCAGTATTTT.

The V and J genes are TRBV28 and TRBJ2-7; TRBD1 matches at 10 bases. The CDR3 is 17 amino acids. Looked up from germline, CDR1 is MDHEN and CDR2 is SYDVKM. V lost 4 bases to trimming and J lost 1 base; unmatched junction nucleotides: 10. CDR3 residues: CASSWTGGSYESYEQYF. CDR3 nucleotides: TGTGCCAGCAGTTGGACAGGGGGTAGTTATGAGTCCTACGAGCAGTACTTC.

This clone has more than one count but fewer than ten. This sequence joins TRBV6-6 and TRBJ2-2; possible D gene TRBD1, 6 bases. The CDR3 runs to 16 residues. CDR1 is MNHNY, CDR2 SVGAGI, per germline (reference sequence). Deletions cut 6 bases from V and 2 bases from J, with 16 bases between. The CDR3 DNA follows: TGTGCCAGCAGCCGCCGACAGGCTGATAACACCGGGGAGCTGTTTTTT. Encoded protein: CASSRRQADNTGELFF.